One sample yielded the 19 T cell receptor beta chains listed below, sequenced in a study of blood T cell repertoires in COVID-19. Sequencing was performed with immunoSEQ multiplex PCR; in TCRdb, only in-frame clones are kept and a portion is missing. The table includes some 150,000 clones, about 90% detected once. The sequenced sample consisted of peripheral blood. The receptor source for this set is a man aged 45-65 years with acute or convalescent COVID-19.

The V call is TRBV3-1 (or the pseudogene TRBV3-2), the J call TRBJ2-2; D gene uncertain. Trimming shortened V by 3 bases and J by 0 bases, and 5 bases separated the two germline ends. CDR1 is LGHDT and CDR2 is YNNKEL in the germline V gene (reference sequence). There are 14 residues in the CDR3. The CDR3 is CASSQSTNTGELFF. The DNA of the CDR3 is TGTGCCAGCAGCCAGTCCACGAACACCGGGGAGCTGTTTTTT.

This chain joins TRBV11-1 and TRBJ2-7; 7 bases are shared with TRBD1. CDR1 is SGHAT and CDR2 is FQDESV in the germline V gene (reference sequence). Germline trimming cut 3 bases from V and 0 bases from J; bases unmatched to any gene: 5. This CDR3 is 15 amino acids long. The DNA for the CDR3 is TGTGCCAGCAGCTTTACCGACAGGGACTCCTACGAGCAGTACTTC. Its protein product is CASSFTDRDSYEQYF.

This chain connects TRBV9 to TRBJ2-7; TRBD1 matches at 9 bases. CDR1 is SGDLS, CDR2 YYNGEE, per germline. The CDR3 has 14 residues. With V trimmed by 4 bases and J by 3 bases, 5 bases remained unmatched. Here the CDR3 DNA reads TGTGCCAGCAGCCATGGGGGACAGGGCTACGAGCAGTACTTC. This gives the protein CASSHGGQGYEQYF.

This clone was seen only once. The rearrangement links TRBV7-3 to TRBJ2-1; TRBD2 aligns across 9 bases. Unmatched junction bases numbered 4, after V lost 5 bases and J lost 2 bases. The length of the CDR3 is 15 residues. Germline V CDR1 and CDR2: SGHTA, FQGTGA. CDR3 in amino acids: CASSRTSATYNEQFF. DNA for the CDR3: TGTGCCAGCAGCCGGACTAGCGCAACCTACAATGAGCAGTTCTTC.

CDR3 nucleotide sequence: TGTGCCAGCAGCTTGGATATCGGGCGGACATCTTCACCCCTCCACTTT. Its translation: CASSLDIGRTSSPLHF. This sequence joins TRBV5-4 and TRBJ1-6; tentatively, D is TRBD1 (5 bases). Per germline, CDR1 SGHNT and CDR2 YYREEE (reference sequence). There are 16 residues in the CDR3. The ends were cut back, 0 bases at V and 9 bases at J, with 16 bases in the middle.

The rearrangement links TRBV19 to TRBJ2-1, with a weak D call TRBD1 (6 bases). Trimming shortened V by 9 bases and J by 9 bases, and 12 bases separated the two germline ends. The CDR3 length is 11 residues. Germline V lookup: CDR1 LNHDA, CDR2 SQIVND (reference sequence). CDR3 nucleotides: TGTGCCAGCCAAGACAGGTTTGAGCAGTTCTTC. The encoded protein is CASQDRFEQFF.

The chain combines TRBV5-1 with TRBJ2-1; TRBD2 matches at 11 bases. CDR1 and CDR2 from the germline V gene are SGHRS and YFSETQ. Trimming cost V 1 base and J 8 bases; bases outside gene matches: 5. This CDR3 is 15 amino acids long. The CDR3 loop reads CASSLNSGGDHEQFF. The CDR3 DNA follows: TGCGCCAGCAGCTTGAATAGCGGGGGGGATCATGAGCAGTTCTTC.

The V call is TRBV9, the J call TRBJ2-1; 9 bases line up with TRBD2. The CDR3 sequence is 14 residues long. The J segment lost 5 bases and the V segment lost 7 bases, leaving 7 bases of the junction unmatched. Germline CDR1 SGDLS, CDR2 YYNGEE. The CDR3: CASAGLAGNNEQFF. The CDR3 DNA follows: TGTGCCAGCGCAGGGCTAGCGGGAAACAATGAGCAGTTCTTC.

This clone was observed a single time. The chain employs TRBV4-1 and TRBJ1-1, with D possibly being TRBD1 (6 bases). CDR1 is MGHRA and CDR2 is YSYEKL in the germline V gene. V was trimmed by 1 base and J by 3 bases, leaving 12 bases between them. The CDR3 has 15 residues. The CDR3 sequence is CASSQAGTWDTEAFF. CDR3 DNA sequence: TGCGCCAGCAGCCAAGCCGGGACATGGGACACTGAAGCTTTCTTT.

The rearrangement joins TRBV10-3 to TRBJ2-1; possible D gene TRBD1, 5 bases. V was trimmed by 11 bases and J by 9 bases, leaving 20 bases between them. Germline V gene lookup returns CDR1 ENHRY and CDR2 SYGVKD. The CDR3 runs to 13 residues. CDR3 nucleotides: TGTGCCTCCAGACCTCTAGGGGCTAGTGAGCAGTTCTTC. Its protein is CASRPLGASEQFF.

This chain uses TRBV5-6 with TRBJ2-2, with 7 bases that match TRBD1. CDR3 size: 16 residues. Trimming took 4 bases from V and 2 from J; bases not matched to a gene: 8. Germline CDR1 reads SGHDT; CDR2 reads YYEEEE. This CDR3 reads CASSRTGTANTGELFF. CDR3 nucleotide sequence: TGTGCCAGCAGCCGGACCGGGACAGCCAACACCGGGGAGCTGTTTTTT.

The chain recombines TRBV9 with TRBJ1-1; weak D call: TRBD1 (5 bases). Germline assignment: CDR1 SGDLS and CDR2 YYNGEE. The ends were cut back, 0 bases at V and 5 bases at J, with 11 bases in the middle. This CDR3 contains 14 residues. The CDR3 region has the DNA TGTGCCAGCAGCGTAGTACCAGGGCGGACTGAAGCTTTCTTT. Translating it yields CASSVVPGRTEAFF.

The count of this clone is one. The chain is built from TRBV6-5 and TRBJ2-5; 9 bases are shared with TRBD1. Trimming cost V 6 bases and J 3 bases; bases outside gene matches: 5. Germline CDR1 MNHEY, CDR2 SVGAGI. The CDR3 runs 14 residues. The CDR3 bases are TGTGCCAGCAGCGCCACAGGGGGCGAAGAGACCCAGTACTTC. Translation: CASSATGGEETQYF.

The rearrangement joins TRBV7-9 to TRBJ2-7, with D possibly being TRBD2 (5 bases). This CDR3 is built from 13 residues. Per the germline V gene, CDR1 is SEHNR and CDR2 is FQNEAQ (reference sequence). Trimming took off 1 base at V and 1 base at J, with 5 bases between the two ends. DNA for the CDR3: TGTGCCAGCAGCTTAGGGGAGTCCTACGAGCAGTACGTC. Protein sequence: CASSLGESYEQYV.

On this clone itself: This sample includes further DNA sequences coding for the same CDR3. This chain links TRBV28 with TRBJ1-2, with no clear D. V lost 5 bases to trimming and J lost 4 bases, with 11 bases between them. Germline CDR1 and CDR2: MDHEN and SYDVKM. The CDR3 contains 13 residues. The CDR3 nucleotides read TGTGCCAGCAGTCCCGGCGGTTCCTATGGCTACACCTTC. Protein: CASSPGGSYGYTF.

This sequence joins TRBV6-2 or TRBV6-3 and TRBJ1-1, with 10 bases fitting TRBD1. Germline CDR1 MNHEY, CDR2 SVGEGT. Germline trimming cut 2 bases from V and 0 bases from J; bases unmatched to any gene: 9. CDR3 length: 18 amino acids. The CDR3 sequence: CASSYGSGGQGMNTEAFF. In nucleotides, the CDR3 is TGTGCCAGCAGTTACGGGAGTGGGGGACAGGGGATGAACACTGAAGCTTTCTTT.

The count of this clone is one. V and J are TRBV4-1 and TRBJ1-2; D gene uncertain. From germline, CDR1 is MGHRA and CDR2 YSYEKL. The CDR3 totals 17 residues. Trimming cost V 2 bases and J 8 bases, with 24 bases left between them. The CDR3: CASSQLIPGPLGKGYTF. The CDR3 DNA reads as TGCGCCAGCAGCCAACTAATACCCGGGCCCCTCGGGAAAGGCTACACCTTC.

This chain connects TRBV30 to TRBJ1-3; D call uncertain. The CDR3 is 12 amino acids. Trimming shortened V by 4 bases and J by 0 bases, and 4 bases separated the two germline ends. In germline, CDR1 is GTSNPN, CDR2 SVGIG (reference sequence). The CDR3 DNA sequence: TGTGCCTGGACAGTCTCTGGAAACACCATATATTTT. Translated: CAWTVSGNTIYF.

The chain employs TRBV10-3 and TRBJ1-5, with TRBD1 identical over 8 bases. Germline V gene lookup returns CDR1 ENHRY and CDR2 SYGVKD. Trimming took 5 bases from V and 5 from J; bases not matched to a gene: 8. The CDR3 is 15 residues long. DNA for the CDR3: TGTGCCATCAGTATAGACAGGGGAACCGATCAGCCCCAGCATTTT. Protein: CAISIDRGTDQPQHF.